Shown below are 27 T cell receptor beta chains from a single sample sequenced in a study of identical twins. TCRdb reprocessed the 5' RACE reads via MiXCR and lists one record per CDR3 protein. The sample lists approximately 670,000 distinct CDR3 sequences; around 6% were seen once. Sequenced sample: naive T cells sorted from blood. These receptors all come from a young man in good health.

This clonotype was counted a few times. This rearrangement joins TRBV12-3 or TRBV12-4 to TRBJ2-1, with TRBD2 matching 8 bases. This CDR3 has 14 residues. After removal of 6 bases from V and 6 bases from J, the junction contained 7 bases not matched to a gene. The CDR3 is CASRLAGGSNEQFF. DNA for the CDR3: TGTGCCAGCAGGCTAGCGGGCGGTAGCAATGAGCAGTTCTTC.

This clonotype was seen ten or more times. J is TRBJ2-1 and V is TRBV29-1; no clear D gene. Germline loops: CDR1 SQVTM, CDR2 ANQGSEA. This CDR3 is built from 15 residues. V lost 3 bases, J lost 7 bases, and 19 bases lay in between. CDR3: CSVDSFPGPSNEQFF. The CDR3 bases are TGCAGCGTTGATTCATTCCCCGGGCCTTCTAATGAGCAGTTCTTC.

For this clonotype: This may be a read error, as it is one base from a much larger clone. J is TRBJ2-2 and V is TRBV6-2 or TRBV6-3; D unresolved. Germline V gene sequence: CDR1 MNHEY, CDR2 SVGEGT. V lost 1 base to trimming and J lost 6 bases, with 15 bases between them. CDR3 size: 16 residues. The CDR3 DNA sequence: TGTGCCAGCAGTTACTGGACCGTCCCTGGGGCCGGGGAGCTGTTTTTT. As protein: CASSYWTVPGAGELFF.

This clonotype was recorded a few times. The chain carries TRBV6-5 and TRBJ1-5, with a weak D call TRBD1 (6 bases). The germline CDR1 and CDR2 sequences are MNHEY and SVGAGI. The length of the CDR3 is 15 residues. V was pared by 2 bases and J by 10 bases, with 18 bases between. CDR3 DNA: TGTGCCAGCAGTTACGTAGGGCCAGGGGAGCCCCCCCAGCATTTT. It codes for CASSYVGPGEPPQHF.

This clonotype was recorded at least ten times. J is TRBJ2-7 and V is TRBV20-1; 7 bases line up with TRBD1. V trimming: 6 bases; J trimming: 1 base; junction bases outside the gene matches: 6. The germline V gene encodes CDR1 DFQATT and CDR2 SNEGSKA (reference sequence). This CDR3 contains 13 residues. The CDR3 DNA follows: TGCAGTGCCAGACAGGGTAGTTCCTACGAGCAGTACGTC. It specifies CSARQGSSYEQYV.

In its sample, this clonotype was seen a few times. The chain uses TRBV5-1 and TRBJ1-1; 7 bases are shared with TRBD1. In germline, CDR1 is SGHRS, CDR2 YFSETQ. The V gene end was trimmed by 0 bases and the J gene end by 9 bases; junction bases not matched to a gene: 14. The CDR3 is 16 residues long. Here the CDR3 DNA reads TGCGCCAGCAGCTTGGGACGTTGGGACAGCACCCCCAAAGCTTTCTTT. It specifies CASSLGRWDSTPKAFF.

This clonotype was found many times. The chain uses TRBV6-1 and TRBJ2-7, with 8 bases identical to TRBD2. The CDR3 extends over 13 amino acids. V was clipped by 5 bases and J by 9 bases; unmatched bases: 9. Germline CDR1 is MNHNS and CDR2 is SASEGT. CDR3 sequence (DNA): TGTGCCAGCAGTAAAGGGACTAGTAATAGGCAGTACTTC. Translation: CASSKGTSNRQYF.

The chain links TRBV12-3 or TRBV12-4 to TRBJ2-7, with D perhaps matching TRBD1 (6 bases). V was shortened by 3 bases and J by 2 bases, with 8 bases between the two germline ends. This CDR3 comprises 13 residues. The CDR3 loop reads CASSFKGAYEQYF. The DNA for the CDR3 is TGTGCCAGCAGTTTTAAGGGGGCCTACGAGCAGTACTTC.

Concerning this clonotype: This may arise from a read error, as a much more abundant clone is one base away. The chain couples TRBV20-1 to TRBJ1-5; a weak D match, TRBD1 (6 bases). The germline CDR1 and CDR2 sequences are DFQATT and SNEGSKA (reference sequence). The CDR3 length is 16 residues. The CDR3 DNA reads TGCAGTGCTGGAGATCTGGTGAGACAGGGCAATCAGCCCCAGCATTTT. Translated: CSAGDLVRQGNQPQHF.

The sample holds many counts of this clonotype. The chain recombines TRBV7-9 with TRBJ2-1; possible D gene TRBD2, 6 bases. V lost 5 bases and J lost 8, with 19 bases in between. This CDR3 region has 15 residues. In germline, CDR1 is SEHNR, CDR2 FQNEAQ (reference sequence). DNA of the CDR3: TGTGCCAGCAGCCGTGGGACTCCCAAGATGGATGAGCAGTTCTTC. Amino acid sequence: CASSRGTPKMDEQFF.

This clonotype was picked up a small number of times. The chain has TRBV4-3 and TRBJ2-3; no reliable D call. The CDR3 consists of 18 residues. Trimming left V 1 base short and J 4 bases short, with 21 bases between. Germline-derived CDR1 and CDR2 are LGHNA and YSLEER. This CDR3 is CASSQAALDQGWADTQYF. In DNA form, the CDR3 reads TGCGCCAGCAGCCAAGCGGCTTTGGACCAAGGGTGGGCAGATACGCAGTATTTT.

This clonotype came up many times. The rearrangement links TRBV6-6 to TRBJ2-7; D might be TRBD1 (5 bases). Germline V gives CDR1 MNHNY, CDR2 SVGAGI (reference sequence). The length of the CDR3 is 13 residues. V shed 6 bases and J shed 2 bases, with 11 bases lying between them. The CDR3 loop is CASSQTAAYEQYV. In DNA, the CDR3 is TGTGCCAGCAGCCAGACAGCCGCCTACGAGCAGTACGTC.

This clonotype came up a few times. This sequence joins TRBV12-3 or TRBV12-4 and TRBJ2-1; TRBD1 agrees at 7 bases. The trim removed 3 bases at V and 7 bases at J, leaving 6 bases unmatched. The CDR3 contains 14 residues. The CDR3 reads CASSLQGVSNEQFF. In nucleotides, the CDR3 is TGTGCCAGCAGTTTGCAGGGGGTCAGTAATGAGCAGTTCTTC.

This clonotype was counted ten times or more. This rearrangement joins TRBV7-9 to TRBJ2-5; D is possibly TRBD2 (6 bases). The CDR3 runs 16 residues. V was shortened by 4 bases and J by 3 bases, with 18 bases between the two germline ends. Looked up from germline, CDR1 is SEHNR and CDR2 is FQNEAQ (reference sequence). CDR3 loop: CASSSGDEGPKETQYF. The CDR3, as DNA: TGTGCCAGCAGCTCGGGGGACGAAGGCCCTAAAGAGACCCAGTACTTC.

The gene calls are TRBV7-8 and TRBJ2-1; 10 nucleotides agree with TRBD1. Germline V lookup: CDR1 SGHVS, CDR2 FQNEAQ. V shed 5 bases and J 12 bases; nucleotides not matched to a gene: 10. The length of the CDR3 is 14 residues. CDR3 region: CASSPRDRGGGQFF. The CDR3 coding sequence is TGTGCCAGCAGCCCACGGGACAGGGGAGGTGGGCAGTTCTTC.

V gene TRBV5-1 combines with J gene TRBJ2-7; weak D call: TRBD2 (5 bases). From germline, CDR1 is SGHRS and CDR2 YFSETQ. V was trimmed by 4 bases and J by 0 bases, leaving 14 bases between them. The CDR3 has 15 amino acids. CDR3 nucleotide sequence: TGCGCCAGCAGCACAAGCGGTCTAGCCTCCTACGAGCAGTACTTC. Translation gives CASSTSGLASYEQYF.

This clonotype has ten or more counts. The V and J genes are TRBV6-1 and TRBJ1-1; D ambiguous. The V and J ends lost 4 bases and 5 bases respectively, with 14 bases between them. The CDR3 sequence is 14 residues long. Germline CDR1 and CDR2: MNHNS and SASEGT. The CDR3 nucleotides are TGTGCCAGCAGTGCTGTCAGTTTTGATACTGAAGCTTTCTTT. Translated: CASSAVSFDTEAFF.

This clonotype was found many times. The chain joins TRBV6-6 to TRBJ1-1; D is ambiguous. Germline-derived CDR1 and CDR2 are MNHNY and SVGAGI (reference sequence). The V and J ends lost 6 bases and 4 bases respectively, with 12 bases between them. This CDR3 region has 13 residues. The DNA of the CDR3 is TGTGCCAGCAGCTTAGGGTTAAGCACTGAAGCTTTCTTT. Translation: CASSLGLSTEAFF.

This clonotype was seen a handful of times. J is TRBJ2-1 and V is TRBV7-9, with 14 bases aligning to TRBD2. The germline V gene has CDR1 SEHNR and CDR2 FQNEAQ (reference sequence). With 5 bases clipped from V and 9 bases from J, the junction kept 9 bases outside the gene matches. The CDR3 sequence is 16 residues long. The CDR3 nucleotides are TGTGCCAGCAGCGGACAGGGACTAGCGGGAGTCAGTGAGCAGTTCTTC. This codes for CASSGQGLAGVSEQFF.

This chain connects TRBV29-1 to TRBJ2-7, with D perhaps assigned TRBD1 or TRBD2 (5 bases each). The germline V and J ends were trimmed by 6 bases and 0 bases, with 15 bases remaining between them. This CDR3 is 14 amino acids long. Per germline, CDR1 SQVTM and CDR2 ANQGSEA. CDR3 protein: CSVDEGRGSYEQYF. As DNA, the CDR3 is TGCAGCGTGGACGAGGGACGTGGCTCCTACGAGCAGTACTTC.

The CDR3 region is CASSLVTGTAGYYEQYF. The CDR3 coding sequence is TGCGCCAGCAGCTTGGTCACCGGGACAGCAGGCTACTACGAGCAGTACTTC. The chain is built from TRBV5-1 and TRBJ2-7, with 7 bases matching TRBD1. The CDR3 length is 17 residues. V trimming: 0 bases; J trimming: 3 bases; junction bases outside the gene matches: 12. From germline, CDR1 is SGHRS and CDR2 YFSETQ. Looking up the rest from reference TRBV5-1 and TRBJ2-7 gives the full variable domain: KAGVTQTPRYLIKTRGQQVTLSCSPISGHRSVSWYQQTPGQGLQFLFEYFSETQRNKGNFPGRFSGRQFSNSRSEMNVSTLELGDSALYLCASSLVTGTAGYYEQYFGPGTRLTVT.

The V call is TRBV5-6, the J call TRBJ2-1; D is ambiguous. Trimming pared 3 bases from V and 2 bases from J, leaving 15 bases between. The CDR3 loop spans 16 amino acids. Germline values: CDR1 SGHDT, CDR2 YYEEEE. CDR3 DNA: TGTGCCAGCAGCTGGAAAGACAACTCCCCCTACAATGAGCAGTTCTTC. Translation: CASSWKDNSPYNEQFF.

The genes are TRBV7-2 and TRBJ2-7; 15 bases fit TRBD2. CDR3 length: 17 amino acids. The V segment lost 1 base and the J segment 5 bases; nucleotides outside the gene matches: 6. Germline V gene data show CDR1 as SGHTA and CDR2 as FQGNSA. CDR3 loop: CASSLGGTSGRYDEQYF. The CDR3 nucleotides are TGTGCCAGCAGCTTAGGAGGGACTAGCGGGAGGTACGACGAGCAGTACTTC.

The CDR3 here is CASSLDGTGDQPQHF. The CDR3 nucleotides read TGCGCCAGCAGCTTGGACGGGACAGGGGATCAGCCCCAGCATTTT. This chain uses TRBV5-1 with TRBJ1-5, with 10 nucleotides matching TRBD1. Germline V CDR1 and CDR2: SGHRS, YFSETQ. The CDR3 is made up of 15 amino acids. The trim removed 0 bases at V and 5 bases at J, leaving 2 bases unmatched. The full variable domain, completed using reference TRBV5-1 and TRBJ1-5, is KAGVTQTPRYLIKTRGQQVTLSCSPISGHRSVSWYQQTPGQGLQFLFEYFSETQRNKGNFPGRFSGRQFSNSRSEMNVSTLELGDSALYLCASSLDGTGDQPQHFGDGTRLSIL.

This clonotype was recorded at least ten times. The CDR3 is CASSRVGDEQYF. In nucleotides, the CDR3 is TGCGCCAGCAGCCGGGTTGGGGACGAGCAGTACTTC. The chain combines TRBV5-1 with TRBJ2-7; D remains ambiguous. Germline loops: CDR1 SGHRS, CDR2 YFSETQ. Trimming cost V 4 bases and J 5 bases, with 10 bases left between them. There are 12 residues in the CDR3.

This clonotype was observed a few times. The V call is TRBV7-9, the J call TRBJ2-1; TRBD2 matches at 8 bases. The germline CDR1 and CDR2 sequences are SEHNR and FQNEAQ (reference sequence). V was clipped by 1 base and J by 9 bases; unmatched bases: 5. CDR3 length equals 14 residues. The CDR3: CASSLGGRSFEQFF. The CDR3 bases are TGTGCCAGCAGCTTAGGCGGGAGGTCGTTTGAGCAGTTCTTC. The full variable domain, with the rest looked up from reference TRBV7-9 and TRBJ2-1, is DTGVSQNPRHKITKRGQNVTFRCDPISEHNRLYWYRQTLGQGPEFLTYFQNEAQLEKSRLLSDRFSAERPKGSFSTLEIQRTEQGDSAMYLCASSLGGRSFEQFFGPGTRLTVL.

This chain connects TRBV5-1 to TRBJ2-5; maybe TRBD1 (6 bases). Per the germline V gene, CDR1 is SGHRS and CDR2 is YFSETQ. V shed 0 bases and J shed 4 bases, with 13 bases lying between them. The CDR3 is made up of 15 amino acids. CDR3 DNA sequence: TGCGCCAGCAGCTTGGCCCGGGCACAGGGAGAGACCCAGTACTTC. It yields the protein CASSLARAQGETQYF. Full variable domain (outside the CDR3, taken from reference TRBV5-1 and TRBJ2-5): KAGVTQTPRYLIKTRGQQVTLSCSPISGHRSVSWYQQTPGQGLQFLFEYFSETQRNKGNFPGRFSGRQFSNSRSEMNVSTLELGDSALYLCASSLARAQGETQYFGPGTRLLVL.